These 30 T cell receptor beta chains share one sample of origin, sequenced in a study of CD8+ T cells in alopecia areata. cDNA reverse transcribed from extracted RNA served as the sequencing template. Sequencing used immunoSEQ multiplex PCR; TCRdb keeps in-frame clones, though not all of them. The table records some 200,000 clones, 59% of them present only once. The specimen was CD4+ T cells sorted from blood, collected at week 0. These receptors came from a human donor with alopecia areata.

V is TRBV7-8 and J is TRBJ1-5; D is possibly TRBD1 (5 bases). V shed 1 base and J shed 14 bases, with 15 bases lying between them. Per the germline V gene, CDR1 is SGHVS and CDR2 is FQNEAQ. This CDR3 has 13 amino acids. In DNA, the CDR3 is TGTGCCAGCAGCTTAGGGTCCCGGGACTTCAAGCATTTT. Translation gives CASSLGSRDFKHF.

The gene calls are TRBV29-1 and TRBJ2-3, with D perhaps assigned TRBD1 or TRBD2 (5 bases each). V was trimmed by 4 bases and J by 2 bases, leaving 7 bases between them. Germline lookup yields CDR1 SQVTM and CDR2 ANQGSEA. The CDR3 consists of 12 residues. CDR3 nucleotides: TGCAGCGTTGGGGACCACACAGATACGCAGTATTTT. Translating gives CSVGDHTDTQYF.

The chain couples TRBV9 to TRBJ2-7, with D possibly matching TRBD1 (5 bases). Trimming removed 0 bases at V and 6 bases at J, with 16 bases between. The CDR3 consists of 15 residues. The germline CDR1 and CDR2 sequences are SGDLS and YYNGEE. The CDR3 coding sequence is TGTGCCAGCAGCGTAGGCCAGGGCCGATACACCGAGCAGTACTTC. As protein: CASSVGQGRYTEQYF.

This clone was seen repeatedly, ten times or more. The chain employs TRBV6-1 and TRBJ1-5; D not certain. The CDR3 runs to 14 residues. V gave up 6 bases and J gave up 0 bases, with 9 bases separating them. Germline V CDR1 and CDR2: MNHNS, SASEGT. CDR3 amino acids: CASRKLDSNQPQHF. In DNA, the CDR3 is TGTGCCAGCAGGAAACTAGATAGCAATCAGCCCCAGCATTTT.

V usage is TRBV6-6 and J usage is TRBJ2-3; 12 bases are shared with TRBD2. The germline V gene encodes CDR1 MNHNY and CDR2 SVGAGI (reference sequence). The junction had 3 bases not matched to a gene; V was cut back by 2 bases and J by 6 bases. This CDR3 contains 15 residues. CDR3: CASSYPGTSGDTQYF. In nucleotides, the CDR3 is TGTGCCAGCAGTTACCCCGGGACTAGCGGGGATACGCAGTATTTT.

This chain connects TRBV10-3 to TRBJ1-1; D gene unclear. This CDR3 spans 11 amino acids. Trimming left V 0 bases short and J 11 bases short, with 7 bases between. Germline assignment: CDR1 ENHRY and CDR2 SYGVKD. CDR3 sequence: CAISESGWAFF. For the CDR3, the DNA is TGTGCCATCAGTGAGTCAGGGTGGGCTTTCTTT.

The V gene is TRBV18, the J gene TRBJ2-3, with 9 bases aligning to TRBD2. Germline values: CDR1 KGHSH, CDR2 LQKENI. The CDR3 totals 16 residues. The junction had 2 bases not matched to a gene; V was cut back by 0 bases and J by 1 base. CDR3 DNA: TGTGCCAGCTCACCACCGAGACTAGCGGGCACAGATACGCAGTATTTT. It translates to CASSPPRLAGTDTQYF.

The chain uses TRBV7-9 and TRBJ1-5; D might be TRBD1 (5 bases). The CDR3 runs 14 residues. Germline CDR1 and CDR2: SEHNR and FQNEAQ (reference sequence). V was shortened by 1 base and J by 4 bases, with 8 bases between the two germline ends. CDR3 in amino acids: CASSLGGDNQPQHF. CDR3 coding DNA: TGTGCCAGCAGCTTAGGGGGCGATAATCAGCCCCAGCATTTT. Variable domain in full (rest from reference TRBV7-9 and TRBJ1-5): DTGVSQNPRHKITKRGQNVTFRCDPISEHNRLYWYRQTLGQGPEFLTYFQNEAQLEKSRLLSDRFSAERPKGSFSTLEIQRTEQGDSAMYLCASSLGGDNQPQHFGDGTRLSIL.

This clone has more than one count but fewer than ten. The CDR3 DNA sequence: TGTGCAAGTCGCCTCGACAGGGAAGATGGCTACACCTTC. This sequence encodes CASRLDREDGYTF. The V gene is TRBV12-2, the J gene TRBJ1-2; the table names TRBD1, a call not compared with the DNA. TRBV12-2 is classified as a pseudogene. This CDR3 has 13 amino acids.

This clone was picked up a small number of times. V and J are TRBV5-6 and TRBJ2-6, with a tentative D call TRBD1 (5 bases). This CDR3 is built from 16 residues. Trimming stripped 4 bases from V and 2 bases from J, with 13 bases between. Looked up from germline, CDR1 is SGHDT and CDR2 is YYEEEE. The CDR3, as DNA: TGTGCCAGCAGCCAAAAGGTGACAGCTGGGGCCAACGTCCTGACTTTC. The encoded protein is CASSQKVTAGANVLTF.

The chain has TRBV29-1 and TRBJ2-3; 11 bases are a match to TRBD2. Germline V CDR1 and CDR2: SQVTM, ANQGSEA. The CDR3 is made up of 14 amino acids. V shed 4 bases and J 6 bases; nucleotides not matched to a gene: 6. The CDR3 spells CSVVRASGGDTQYF. The CDR3 DNA sequence: TGCAGCGTTGTGCGCGCTAGCGGGGGGGATACGCAGTATTTT.

This clone came up once. J is TRBJ2-3 and V is TRBV5-6, with D unresolved. The CDR3 has 12 amino acids. With 4 bases removed from V and 6 bases from J, the gap between germline ends came to 9 bases. From germline, CDR1 is SGHDT and CDR2 YYEEEE. DNA for the CDR3: TGTGCCAGCAGCAGAGCTACGGATACGCAGTATTTT. Translated: CASSRATDTQYF. Complete variable domain (other parts from reference TRBV5-6 and TRBJ2-3): DAGVTQSPTHLIKTRGQQVTLRCSPKSGHDTVSWYQQALGQGPQFIFQYYEEEERQRGNFPDRFSGHQFPNYSSELNVNALLLGDSALYLCASSRATDTQYFGPGTRLTVL.

A few counts support this clone. This sequence joins TRBV2 and TRBJ2-4; D is uncertain. The germline CDR1 and CDR2 sequences are SNHLY and FYNNEI. CDR3 length: 13 amino acids. Trimming took 7 bases from V and 1 from J, leaving 8 bases between them. CDR3 nucleotides: TGTGCCAGCACGGTATCGGCCAAAAACATTCAGTACTTC. Translation: CASTVSAKNIQYF.

The chain links TRBV9 to TRBJ2-3; 8 bases match TRBD2. The J segment lost 2 bases and the V segment lost 4 bases, leaving 9 bases of the junction unmatched. This CDR3 contains 16 residues. Germline V lookup: CDR1 SGDLS, CDR2 YYNGEE. The chain's CDR3 is CASSNLGLAVTDTQYF. DNA for the CDR3: TGTGCCAGCAGCAACCTAGGACTAGCAGTCACAGATACGCAGTATTTT.

The chain uses TRBV7-2 and TRBJ2-7; D not certain. The germline V gene has CDR1 SGHTA and CDR2 FQGNSA. Between the trimmed V and J ends, which lost 5 bases and 4 bases, there was a span of 12 bases. CDR3 size: 13 residues. This chain's CDR3 is CASSPIGRYEQYF. In nucleotides, the CDR3 is TGTGCCAGCAGCCCAATCGGGCGTTACGAGCAGTACTTC.

The chain has TRBV7-2 and TRBJ2-7, with D perhaps TRBD2 (5 bases). The germline CDR1 and CDR2 sequences are SGHTA and FQGNSA. CDR3 length: 14 amino acids. Trimming left V 5 bases short and J 4 bases short, with 15 bases between. CDR3 protein: CASSQSWLAYEQYF. Written as DNA, the CDR3 is TGTGCCAGCAGCCAAAGTTGGCTAGCTTACGAGCAGTACTTC.

The DNA of the CDR3 is TGCAGCGTTGAAGGTCGGACCCGAGCAGAGCAGTACTTC. It yields the protein CSVEGRTRAEQYF. The genes are TRBV29-1 and TRBJ2-7; the D is unclear. This CDR3 spans 13 amino acids. Trimming pared 1 base from V and 7 bases from J, leaving 14 bases between. From germline, CDR1 is SQVTM and CDR2 ANQGSEA.

The V and J genes are TRBV7-2 and TRBJ2-5; D is unclear. The CDR3 sequence is 13 residues long. Between the trimmed V and J ends, which lost 3 bases and 0 bases, there was a span of 5 bases. CDR1 is SGHTA and CDR2 is FQGNSA in the germline V gene. For the CDR3, the DNA is TGTGCCAGCAGCTTGGCCCACCAAGAGACCCAGTACTTC. Translated: CASSLAHQETQYF.

The chain links TRBV7-2 to TRBJ2-5, with 7 bases matching TRBD2. CDR3 length equals 15 residues. Unmatched junction bases numbered 4, after V lost 1 base and J lost 2 bases. CDR1 and CDR2 from the germline V gene are SGHTA and FQGNSA. CDR3 region: CASSLVAGLQETQYF. The CDR3 region has the DNA TGTGCCAGCAGCTTAGTGGCGGGACTACAAGAGACCCAGTACTTC.

V gene TRBV20-1 combines with J gene TRBJ2-5; D call uncertain. The CDR3 sequence is 11 residues long. CDR1 is DFQATT and CDR2 is SNEGSKA in the germline V gene (reference sequence). The V gene lost 6 bases and the J gene lost 5 bases, with 10 bases spanning the gap. The CDR3 spells CSAQEGETQYF. DNA for the CDR3: TGCAGTGCCCAGGAAGGGGAGACCCAGTACTTC.

This clone has just a few counts. The J gene is TRBJ1-1, the V gene TRBV29-1; no definite D call. V lost 0 bases to trimming and J lost 1 base, with 9 bases between them. Germline CDR1 SQVTM, CDR2 ANQGSEA. This CDR3 region has 14 residues. The CDR3 DNA is TGCAGCGTTGAAGATCCCGGCCGGAACACTGAAGCTTTCTTT. It is translated as CSVEDPGRNTEAFF.

The CDR3 loop reads CASSPRSRGYTEAFF. CDR3 sequence (DNA): TGCGCCAGCAGCCCCAGGAGCAGGGGTTACACTGAAGCTTTCTTT. The chain is built from TRBV5-1 and TRBJ1-1; possible D gene TRBD1, 6 bases. The CDR3 is made up of 15 amino acids. Per germline, CDR1 SGHRS and CDR2 YFSETQ. V lost 4 bases and J lost 3, with 16 bases in between.

Details on this clone: This likely reflects a read error, since a far larger clone is one base away. Other DNA sequences from this sample encode an identical CDR3 as well. The chain employs TRBV5-1 and TRBJ1-2; no clear D. This CDR3 has 12 amino acids. Germline CDR1 SGHRS, CDR2 YFSETQ. Trimming left V 3 bases short and J 4 bases short, with 7 bases between. CDR3: CASSSDLYGYTF. The CDR3 coding sequence is TGCGCCAGCAGCTCAGACCTCTATGGCTACACCTTC.

V is TRBV5-1 and J is TRBJ1-6, with D possibly matching TRBD1 (6 bases). Germline CDR1 SGHRS, CDR2 YFSETQ. The length of the CDR3 is 15 residues. The ends were cut back, 2 bases at V and 10 bases at J, with 16 bases in the middle. CDR3 sequence (DNA): TGCGCCAGCAGCTTCGCCGGGACACGGGGGTCACCCCTCCACTTT. Translation gives CASSFAGTRGSPLHF.

This chain connects TRBV5-1 to TRBJ1-1; D call uncertain. V lost 3 bases and J lost 0, with 9 bases in between. Germline V CDR1 and CDR2: SGHRS, YFSETQ. The CDR3 consists of 14 residues. The CDR3 DNA sequence: TGCGCCAGCAGCTATAGGGATATGAACACTGAAGCTTTCTTT. This codes for CASSYRDMNTEAFF.

This clone has only a few counts. This sequence joins TRBV20-1 and TRBJ1-4, with unresolved D. Germline assignment: CDR1 DFQATT and CDR2 SNEGSKA (reference sequence). The CDR3 sequence is 11 residues long. Trimming removed 3 bases at V and 11 bases at J, with 10 bases between. The CDR3 loop is CSASDQGKLFF. DNA of the CDR3: TGCAGTGCTAGCGACCAAGGGAAACTGTTTTTT.

V usage is TRBV2 and J usage is TRBJ1-6, with no clear D. CDR3 size: 14 residues. The germline V and J ends were trimmed by 4 bases and 13 bases, with 17 bases remaining between them. Germline CDR1 is SNHLY and CDR2 is FYNNEI. The CDR3 region has the DNA TGTGCCAGCAGTGTATCGCCTGGCGGCATTCCCCTCCACTTT. It yields the protein CASSVSPGGIPLHF. Combining the CDR3 with reference TRBV2 and TRBJ1-6 gives the whole variable domain EPEVTQTPSHQVTQMGQEVILRCVPISNHLYFYWYRQILGQKVEFLVSFYNNEISEKSEIFDDQFSVERPDGSNFTLKIRSTKLEDSAMYFCASSVSPGGIPLHFGNGTRLTVT.

This chain joins TRBV9 and TRBJ2-1, with D possibly being TRBD2 (5 bases). The CDR3 loop spans 15 amino acids. CDR1 is SGDLS, CDR2 YYNGEE, per germline. V was clipped by 4 bases and J by 5 bases, with 16 bases between them. The CDR3 sequence is CASSPWTGRDNEQFF. In DNA, the CDR3 is TGTGCCAGCAGCCCGTGGACGGGGAGAGACAATGAGCAGTTCTTC.

The V and J genes are TRBV27 and TRBJ2-5; 7 bases line up with TRBD1. The CDR3 runs 15 residues. Germline V gives CDR1 MNHEY, CDR2 SMNVEV (reference sequence). V gave up 2 bases and J gave up 5 bases; unmatched junction bases: 8. As DNA, the CDR3 is TGTGCCAGCAGTTTACGACCGACAGGGTTGGAGACCCAGTACTTC. Protein: CASSLRPTGLETQYF.

The chain has TRBV6-1 and TRBJ2-1; D uncertain. The V gene lost 6 bases and the J gene lost 9 bases, with 21 bases spanning the gap. CDR3 length equals 15 residues. CDR1 and CDR2 (germline): MNHNS, SASEGT. The CDR3 protein is CASSPTFGLRSEQFF. CDR3 nucleotides: TGTGCCAGCAGCCCAACTTTCGGTTTAAGATCTGAGCAGTTCTTC.